These 16 T cell receptor beta chains came from one sample sequenced in a study of blood T cell repertoires in COVID-19. Sequencing was performed with immunoSEQ multiplex PCR; in TCRdb, only in-frame clones are kept and a portion is missing. Of nearly 90,000 clones in the sample, 90% were seen once. The sequencing input was peripheral blood. The source of these receptors is a young man with COVID-19, enrolled during active disease.

This clone turned up a few times. V gene TRBV28 combines with J gene TRBJ1-5, with a possible D match to TRBD1 (5 bases). V was pared by 1 base and J by 0 bases, with 16 bases between. CDR1 is MDHEN, CDR2 SYDVKM, per germline. The CDR3 sequence is 18 residues long. CDR3 DNA: TGTGCCAGCAGTTTATTGGGGCCGGAGGGATTTAGCAATCAGCCCCAGCATTTT. Protein sequence: CASSLLGPEGFSNQPQHF.

The rearrangement links TRBV18 to TRBJ2-3, with 9 bases aligning to TRBD2. The CDR3 is made up of 18 amino acids. V shed 1 base, J shed 1 base, and the junction held 9 bases outside the gene matches. Germline V gene data show CDR1 as KGHSH and CDR2 as LQKENI. The CDR3 reads CASSPRRGGLAGTDTQYF. CDR3 DNA sequence: TGTGCCAGCTCACCACGGCGGGGGGGACTAGCCGGCACAGATACGCAGTATTTT.

The genes are TRBV4-3 and TRBJ1-1, with 7 nucleotides matching TRBD1. V lost 6 bases, J lost 5 bases, and 6 bases stayed unmatched. The CDR3 has 13 residues. Germline V gene data show CDR1 as LGHNA and CDR2 as YSLEER. The CDR3 DNA is TGCGCCAGCAGGGGACAGCCCCGGACTGAAGCTTTCTTT. This sequence encodes CASRGQPRTEAFF.

The rearrangement uses TRBV25-1 and TRBJ1-6; possibly TRBD1 for D (5 bases). V lost 2 bases and J 10 bases, leaving 12 bases between the germline ends. Germline-derived CDR1 and CDR2 are MGHDK and SYGVNS. The CDR3 runs 14 residues. CDR3 protein: CASSEGGVKSPLHF. CDR3 coding DNA: TGTGCCAGCAGTGAAGGGGGGGTCAAGTCACCCCTCCACTTT.

The J gene is TRBJ1-1, the V gene TRBV2; D unresolved. Trimming removed 6 bases from V and 1 base from J, with 6 bases in between. The germline CDR1 and CDR2 sequences are SNHLY and FYNNEI. The CDR3 covers 12 residues. CDR3 region: CASRRGNTEAFF. The DNA of the CDR3 is TGTGCCAGCAGGAGAGGGAACACTGAAGCTTTCTTT.

V is TRBV28 and J is TRBJ1-2; weak D call: TRBD1 (5 bases). Looked up from germline, CDR1 is MDHEN and CDR2 is SYDVKM. The CDR3 sequence is 14 residues long. With 6 bases removed from V and 4 bases from J, the gap between germline ends came to 15 bases. CDR3 nucleotide sequence: TGTGCCAGCAGCCCTCCCGGGGGTAGCTATGGCTACACCTTC. Its translation is CASSPPGGSYGYTF.

The V gene is TRBV9, the J gene TRBJ2-7, with 8 positions matching TRBD2. CDR3 length equals 15 residues. Germline lookup yields CDR1 SGDLS and CDR2 YYNGEE. The V and J ends lost 4 bases and 3 bases, in that order; junction bases with no gene match: 9. For the CDR3, the DNA is TGTGCCAGCAGCCCCGGGGGGGGGAACGGCTACGAGCAGTACTTC. It translates to CASSPGGGNGYEQYF.

This clone was found once. J is TRBJ2-5 and V is TRBV2, with 10 bases lining up with TRBD1. Germline V gene lookup returns CDR1 SNHLY and CDR2 FYNNEI. This CDR3 region has 10 residues. Germline trimming cut 6 bases from V and 13 bases from J; bases unmatched to any gene: 2. The CDR3 nucleotides read TGTGCCAGCAGGGGGGACAGGGGGTACTTC. It translates to CASRGDRGYF.

The chain carries TRBV7-2 and TRBJ2-7; TRBD2 matches 8 bases. CDR1 and CDR2 from the germline V gene are SGHTA and FQGNSA. The CDR3 runs to 15 residues. Losses at the gene ends were 8 bases for V and 3 bases for J; bases not matched to a gene: 12. The CDR3 sequence is CASGLSGAGFYEQYF. The CDR3 nucleotides are TGTGCCAGCGGACTTAGCGGGGCCGGTTTCTACGAGCAGTACTTC.

The genes are TRBV6-5 and TRBJ2-3, with D maybe TRBD2 (6 bases). CDR1 is MNHEY, CDR2 SVGAGI, per germline. V lost 11 bases, J lost 4 bases, and 22 bases lay in between. This CDR3 has 15 residues. Here the CDR3 reads CASYPPTGEADTQYF. The CDR3 DNA follows: TGTGCCTCCTACCCCCCCACTGGGGAGGCAGATACGCAGTATTTT.

This clone has only a few counts. The chain combines TRBV25-1 with TRBJ2-2; D possibly corresponds to TRBD1 (5 bases). Trimming stripped 3 bases from V and 9 bases from J, with 14 bases between. The CDR3 is 14 residues long. Germline CDR1 MGHDK, CDR2 SYGVNS. The CDR3 here is CASSEAGWGRELFF. The DNA of the CDR3 is TGTGCCAGCAGTGAGGCAGGGTGGGGTCGGGAGCTGTTTTTT.

This clone was observed a few times. The rearrangement links TRBV7-9 to TRBJ2-5; possible D gene TRBD1, 7 bases. Germline assignment: CDR1 SEHNR and CDR2 FQNEAQ (reference sequence). The CDR3 is 14 residues long. V lost 5 bases and J 4 bases, leaving 14 bases between the germline ends. As DNA, the CDR3 is TGTGCCAGCAGCCGTTACAGGGGAGGAGAGACCCAGTACTTC. The encoded protein is CASSRYRGGETQYF. The full variable domain, with the rest looked up from reference TRBV7-9 and TRBJ2-5, is DTGVSQNPRHKITKRGQNVTFRCDPISEHNRLYWYRQTLGQGPEFLTYFQNEAQLEKSRLLSDRFSAERPKGSFSTLEIQRTEQGDSAMYLCASSRYRGGETQYFGPGTRLLVL.

In DNA, the CDR3 is TGTGCCAGCTCACCGGCGGGGGGGGGATCCTACGAGCAGTACTTC. Protein: CASSPAGGGSYEQYF. The chain carries TRBV18 and TRBJ2-7, with 9 bases identical to TRBD2. Unmatched junction bases numbered 4, after V lost 3 bases and J lost 1 base. CDR1 and CDR2 from the germline V gene are KGHSH and LQKENI. This CDR3 spans 15 amino acids.

The chain combines TRBV25-1 with TRBJ2-5; possible D gene TRBD1, 6 bases. This CDR3 region has 14 residues. Germline V lookup: CDR1 MGHDK, CDR2 SYGVNS. The V end lost 8 bases, the J end lost 5 bases, and 18 bases lay between the germline ends. As DNA, the CDR3 is TGTGCCAGCTCATCGTCCAGGGGACGGGAGACCCAGTACTTC. Translated, it gives CASSSSRGRETQYF.

The V gene is TRBV2, the J gene TRBJ2-7; 7 positions agree with TRBD1. In germline, CDR1 is SNHLY, CDR2 FYNNEI. The CDR3 has 15 amino acids. V was pared by 7 bases and J by 1 base, with 10 bases of the junction left unmatched. The CDR3 DNA sequence: TGTGCCAGCACCCCGCCCTCGGGACAGTCCTACGAGCAGTACTTC. Its protein product is CASTPPSGQSYEQYF. The full variable domain, its missing parts supplied by reference TRBV2 and TRBJ2-7, is EPEVTQTPSHQVTQMGQEVILRCVPISNHLYFYWYRQILGQKVEFLVSFYNNEISEKSEIFDDQFSVERPDGSNFTLKIRSTKLEDSAMYFCASTPPSGQSYEQYFGPGTRLTVT.

The chain couples TRBV30 to TRBJ2-7; D possibly corresponds to TRBD2 (6 bases). Deletions cut 1 base from V and 9 bases from J, with 22 bases between. The CDR3 sequence is 15 residues long. The germline gives CDR1 GTSNPN, CDR2 SVGIG (reference sequence). The CDR3 DNA reads as TGTGCCTGGAGTGGGCAGCGGGTGGCCCCAATGGTGCAGTACTTC. It is translated as CAWSGQRVAPMVQYF. Using reference TRBV30 and TRBJ2-7 for the parts outside the CDR3, the full variable domain is SQTIHQWPATLVQPVGSPLSLECTVEGTSNPNLYWYRQAAGRGLQLLFYSVGIGQISSEVPQNLSASRPQDRQFILSSKKLLLSDSGFYLCAWSGQRVAPMVQYFGPGTRLTVT.